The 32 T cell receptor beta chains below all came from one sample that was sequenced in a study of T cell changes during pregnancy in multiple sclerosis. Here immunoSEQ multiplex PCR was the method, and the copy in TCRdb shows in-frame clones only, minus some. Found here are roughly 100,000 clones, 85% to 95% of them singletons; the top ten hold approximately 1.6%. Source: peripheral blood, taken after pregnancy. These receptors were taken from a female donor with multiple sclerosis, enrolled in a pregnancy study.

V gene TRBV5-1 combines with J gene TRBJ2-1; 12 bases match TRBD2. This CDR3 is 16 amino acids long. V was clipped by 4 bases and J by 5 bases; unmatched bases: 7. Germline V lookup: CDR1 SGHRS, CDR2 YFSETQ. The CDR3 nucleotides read TGCGCCAGCAGCCCTGAACTAGCGGGAGGTCACAATGAGCAGTTCTTC. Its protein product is CASSPELAGGHNEQFF.

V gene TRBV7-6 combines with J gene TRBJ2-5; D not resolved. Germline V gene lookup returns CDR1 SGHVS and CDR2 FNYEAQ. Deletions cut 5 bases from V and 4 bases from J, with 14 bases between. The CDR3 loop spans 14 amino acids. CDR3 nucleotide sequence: TGTGCCAGCAGCCCCGGTTTCCCGGGAGAGACCCAGTACTTC. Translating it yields CASSPGFPGETQYF.

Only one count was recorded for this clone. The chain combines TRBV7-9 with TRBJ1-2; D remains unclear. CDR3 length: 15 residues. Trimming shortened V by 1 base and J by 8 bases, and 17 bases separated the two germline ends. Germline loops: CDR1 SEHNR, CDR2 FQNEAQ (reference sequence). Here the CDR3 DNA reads TGTGCCAGCAGCTTAGATGAGGGCTTGGCGAGAGGCTACACCTTC. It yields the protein CASSLDEGLARGYTF.

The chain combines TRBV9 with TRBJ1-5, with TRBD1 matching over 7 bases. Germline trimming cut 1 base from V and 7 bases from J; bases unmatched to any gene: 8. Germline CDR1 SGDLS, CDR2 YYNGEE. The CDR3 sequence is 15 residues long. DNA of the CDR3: TGTGCCAGCAGCGTATCTGGACAGGCGCTCCAGCCCCAGCATTTT. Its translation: CASSVSGQALQPQHF.

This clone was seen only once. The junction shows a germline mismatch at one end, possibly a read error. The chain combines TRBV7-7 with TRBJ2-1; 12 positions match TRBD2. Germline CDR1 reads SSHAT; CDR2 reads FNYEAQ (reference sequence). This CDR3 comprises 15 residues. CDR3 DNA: TGTGCCAGCAGCCTAGCGGGGGGGCGGAACAATGAGCAGTTCTTC. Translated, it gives CASSLAGGRNNEQFF.

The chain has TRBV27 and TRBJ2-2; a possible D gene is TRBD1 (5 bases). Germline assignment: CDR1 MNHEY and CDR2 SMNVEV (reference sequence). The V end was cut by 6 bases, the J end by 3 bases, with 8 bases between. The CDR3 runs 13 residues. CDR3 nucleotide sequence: TGTGCCAGCAGCAACAGGTACACCGGGGAGCTGTTTTTT. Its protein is CASSNRYTGELFF.

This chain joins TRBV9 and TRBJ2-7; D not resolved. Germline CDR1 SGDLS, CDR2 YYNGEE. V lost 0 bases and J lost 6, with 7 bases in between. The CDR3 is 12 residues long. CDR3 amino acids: CASSVAAGEQYF. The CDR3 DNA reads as TGTGCCAGCAGCGTAGCCGCAGGCGAGCAGTACTTC.

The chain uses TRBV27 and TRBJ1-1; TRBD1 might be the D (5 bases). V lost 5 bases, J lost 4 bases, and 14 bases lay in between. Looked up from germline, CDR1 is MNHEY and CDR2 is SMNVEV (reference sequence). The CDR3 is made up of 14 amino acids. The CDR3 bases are TGTGCCAGCAGTACCCAGTCGGGGGGCACTGAAGCTTTCTTT. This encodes CASSTQSGGTEAFF.

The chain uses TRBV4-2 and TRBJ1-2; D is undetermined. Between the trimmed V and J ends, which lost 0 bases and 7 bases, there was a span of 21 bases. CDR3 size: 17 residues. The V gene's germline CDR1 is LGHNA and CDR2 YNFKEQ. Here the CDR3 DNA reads TGTGCCAGCAGCCAAGAAGAGTCGCTAGGAGGGTTAGGTGGCTACACCTTC. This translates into CASSQEESLGGLGGYTF.

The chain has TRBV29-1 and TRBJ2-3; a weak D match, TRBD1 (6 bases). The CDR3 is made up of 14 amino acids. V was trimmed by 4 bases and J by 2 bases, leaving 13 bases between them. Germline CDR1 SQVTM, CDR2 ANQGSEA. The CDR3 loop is CSVGRTANTDTQYF. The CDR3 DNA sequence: TGCAGCGTTGGAAGGACAGCCAACACAGATACGCAGTATTTT.

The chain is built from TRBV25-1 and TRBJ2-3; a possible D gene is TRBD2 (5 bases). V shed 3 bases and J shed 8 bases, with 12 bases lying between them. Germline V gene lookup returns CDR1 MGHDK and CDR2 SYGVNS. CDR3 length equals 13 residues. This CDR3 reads CASSEPGGGTQYF. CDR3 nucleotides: TGTGCCAGCAGTGAGCCGGGCGGAGGTACGCAGTATTTT.

The CDR3 loop is CASSYLPGQGVDGYTF. The CDR3 nucleotides are TGTGCCAGCAGCTACCTTCCCGGACAGGGGGTCGATGGCTACACCTTC. The rearrangement links TRBV7-3 to TRBJ1-2, with 10 nucleotides matching TRBD1. V trimming: 4 bases; J trimming: 6 bases; junction bases outside the gene matches: 11. Germline V gene data show CDR1 as SGHTA and CDR2 as FQGTGA. This CDR3 region has 16 residues.

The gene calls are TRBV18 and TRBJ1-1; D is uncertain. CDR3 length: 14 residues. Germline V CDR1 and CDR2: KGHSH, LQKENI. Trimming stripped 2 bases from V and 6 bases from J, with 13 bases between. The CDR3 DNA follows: TGTGCCAGCTCACCAGAGGTGGAGGGTCCTGAAGCTTTCTTT. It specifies CASSPEVEGPEAFF.

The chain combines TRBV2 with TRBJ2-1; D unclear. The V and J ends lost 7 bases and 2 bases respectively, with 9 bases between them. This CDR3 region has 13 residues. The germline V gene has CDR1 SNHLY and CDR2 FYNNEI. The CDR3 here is CASNPSTYNEQFF. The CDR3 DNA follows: TGTGCCAGCAATCCATCCACCTACAATGAGCAGTTCTTC.

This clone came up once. As DNA, the CDR3 is TGCAGCGTCTTAGGGACAGCCTTTTACACTGAAGCTTTCTTT. Residues: CSVLGTAFYTEAFF. The J gene is TRBJ1-1, the V gene TRBV29-1; 7 bases align to TRBD1. The CDR3 consists of 14 residues. Looked up from germline, CDR1 is SQVTM and CDR2 is ANQGSEA. V trimming: 6 bases; J trimming: 3 bases; junction bases outside the gene matches: 10.

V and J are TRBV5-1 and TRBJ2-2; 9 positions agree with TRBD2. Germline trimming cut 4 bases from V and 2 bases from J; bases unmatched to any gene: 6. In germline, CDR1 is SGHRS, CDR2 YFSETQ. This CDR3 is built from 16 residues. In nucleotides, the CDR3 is TGCGCCAGCAGCCCTAGCGGGATAGAAAACACCGGGGAGCTGTTTTTT. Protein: CASSPSGIENTGELFF.

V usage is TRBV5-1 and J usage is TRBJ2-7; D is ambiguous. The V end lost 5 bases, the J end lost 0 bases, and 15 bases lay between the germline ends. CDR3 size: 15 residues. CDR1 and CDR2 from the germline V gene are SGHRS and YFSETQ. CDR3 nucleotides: TGCGCCAGCAGACTAACATTTTCCTCCTCCTACGAGCAGTACTTC. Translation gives CASRLTFSSSYEQYF.

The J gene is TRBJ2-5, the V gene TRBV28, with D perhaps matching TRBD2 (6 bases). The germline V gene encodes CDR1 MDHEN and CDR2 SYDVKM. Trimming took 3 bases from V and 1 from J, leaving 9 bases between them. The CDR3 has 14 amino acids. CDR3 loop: CASSFRRGQETQYF. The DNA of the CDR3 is TGTGCCAGCAGTTTCAGGCGGGGCCAAGAGACCCAGTACTTC.

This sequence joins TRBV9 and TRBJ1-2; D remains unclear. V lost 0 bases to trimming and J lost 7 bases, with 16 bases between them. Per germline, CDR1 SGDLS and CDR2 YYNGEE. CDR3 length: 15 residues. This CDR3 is CASSVGRAPGGGYTF. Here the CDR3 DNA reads TGTGCCAGCAGCGTAGGGAGGGCACCCGGCGGTGGCTACACCTTC.

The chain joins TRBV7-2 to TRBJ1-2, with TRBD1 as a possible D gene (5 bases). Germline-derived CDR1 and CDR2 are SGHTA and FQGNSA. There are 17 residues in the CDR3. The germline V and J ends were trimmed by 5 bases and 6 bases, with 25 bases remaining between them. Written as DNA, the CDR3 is TGTGCCAGCAGCCGGGGAATTACAGGTGCCTCGGGGGATGGCTACACCTTC. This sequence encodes CASSRGITGASGDGYTF.

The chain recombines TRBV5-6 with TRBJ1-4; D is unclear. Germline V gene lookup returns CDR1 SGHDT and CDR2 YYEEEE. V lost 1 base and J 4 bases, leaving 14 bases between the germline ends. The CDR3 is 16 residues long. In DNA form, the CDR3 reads TGTGCCAGCAGCTTGCCCCCCGGGAGATTTAATGAAAAACTGTTTTTT. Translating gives CASSLPPGRFNEKLFF.

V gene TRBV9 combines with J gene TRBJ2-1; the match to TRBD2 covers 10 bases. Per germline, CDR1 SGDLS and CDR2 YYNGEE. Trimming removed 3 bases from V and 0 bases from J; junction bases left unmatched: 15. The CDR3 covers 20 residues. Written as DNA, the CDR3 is TGTGCCAGCAGCGCGGGGCCGGGACTAGCGCTCACGGTCTCCTACAATGAGCAGTTCTTC. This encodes CASSAGPGLALTVSYNEQFF.

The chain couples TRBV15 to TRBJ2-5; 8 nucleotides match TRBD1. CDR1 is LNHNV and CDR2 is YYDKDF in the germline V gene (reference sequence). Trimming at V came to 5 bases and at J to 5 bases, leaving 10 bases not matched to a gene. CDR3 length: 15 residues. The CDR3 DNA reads TGTGCCACCAGCGGGGAGGACAGGGCCGAGGAGACCCAGTACTTC. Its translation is CATSGEDRAEETQYF.

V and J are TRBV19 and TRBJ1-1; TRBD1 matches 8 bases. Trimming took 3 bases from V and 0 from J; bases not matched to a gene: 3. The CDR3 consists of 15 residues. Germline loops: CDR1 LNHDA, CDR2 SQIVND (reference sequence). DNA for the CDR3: TGTGCCAGTAGTATTCCGACAGGGGTGAACACTGAAGCTTTCTTT. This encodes CASSIPTGVNTEAFF.

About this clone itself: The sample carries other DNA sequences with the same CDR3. The CDR3 bases are TGTGCCAGCAGCCGGGGACAGTACAATGAGCAGTTCTTC. This sequence encodes CASSRGQYNEQFF. V is TRBV7-9 and J is TRBJ2-1; TRBD1 agrees at 7 bases. This CDR3 is 13 amino acids long. V lost 5 bases, J lost 4 bases, and 2 bases stayed unmatched. Germline lookup yields CDR1 SEHNR and CDR2 FQNEAQ (reference sequence). The whole variable domain, remainder taken from reference TRBV7-9 and TRBJ2-1, is DTGVSQNPRHKITKRGQNVTFRCDPISEHNRLYWYRQTLGQGPEFLTYFQNEAQLEKSRLLSDRFSAERPKGSFSTLEIQRTEQGDSAMYLCASSRGQYNEQFFGPGTRLTVL.

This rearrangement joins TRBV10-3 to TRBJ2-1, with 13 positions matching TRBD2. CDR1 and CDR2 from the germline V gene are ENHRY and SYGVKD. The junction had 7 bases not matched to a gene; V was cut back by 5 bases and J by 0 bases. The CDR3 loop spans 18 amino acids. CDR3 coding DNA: TGTGCCATCAGTACCGGGACTAGCGGGGCCTCCTCCTACAATGAGCAGTTCTTC. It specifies CAISTGTSGASSYNEQFF.

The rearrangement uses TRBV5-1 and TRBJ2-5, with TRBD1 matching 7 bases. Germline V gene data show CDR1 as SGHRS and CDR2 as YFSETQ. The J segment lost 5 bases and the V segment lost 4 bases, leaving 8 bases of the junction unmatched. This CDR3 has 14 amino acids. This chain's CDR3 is CASSPGQLTETQYF. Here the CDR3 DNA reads TGCGCCAGCAGCCCGGGACAGCTAACGGAGACCCAGTACTTC.

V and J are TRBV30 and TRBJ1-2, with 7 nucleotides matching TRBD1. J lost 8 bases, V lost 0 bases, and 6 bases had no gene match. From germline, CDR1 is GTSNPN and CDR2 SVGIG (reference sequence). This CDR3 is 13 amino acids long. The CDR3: CAWSVKGAQGYTF. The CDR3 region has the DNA TGTGCCTGGAGTGTCAAGGGGGCTCAAGGCTACACCTTC.

The CDR3 here is CASSSFRERTQNYGYTF. Written as DNA, the CDR3 is TGTGCCAGCAGCTCCTTCAGGGAACGAACGCAGAACTATGGCTACACCTTC. The rearrangement joins TRBV7-9 to TRBJ1-2; tentatively, D is TRBD1 (5 bases). CDR1 and CDR2 from the germline V gene are SEHNR and FQNEAQ (reference sequence). Between the trimmed V and J ends, which lost 4 bases and 2 bases, there was a span of 20 bases. The CDR3 length is 17 residues.

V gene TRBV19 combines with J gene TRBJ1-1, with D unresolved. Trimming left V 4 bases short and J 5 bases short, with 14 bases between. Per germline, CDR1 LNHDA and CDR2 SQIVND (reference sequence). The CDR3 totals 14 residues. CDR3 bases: TGTGCCAGTAGTACTACTTCCCGGGGAACTGAAGCTTTCTTT. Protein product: CASSTTSRGTEAFF.

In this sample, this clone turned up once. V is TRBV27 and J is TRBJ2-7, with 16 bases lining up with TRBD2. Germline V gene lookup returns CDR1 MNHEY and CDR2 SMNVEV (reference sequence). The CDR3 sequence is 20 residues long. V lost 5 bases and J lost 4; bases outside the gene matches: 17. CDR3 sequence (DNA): TGTGCCAGCAGTATCCTTTCCCCGGGACTAGCGGGAGGGTCGTTTTACGAGCAGTACTTC. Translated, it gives CASSILSPGLAGGSFYEQYF.

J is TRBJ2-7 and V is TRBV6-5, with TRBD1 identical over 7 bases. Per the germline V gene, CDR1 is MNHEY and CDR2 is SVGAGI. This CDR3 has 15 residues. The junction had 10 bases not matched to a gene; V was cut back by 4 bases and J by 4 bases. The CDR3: CASSSRTGAVYEQYF. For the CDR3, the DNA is TGTGCCAGCAGTTCGCGGACAGGCGCCGTTTACGAGCAGTACTTC.